What follows are 29 T cell receptor beta chains derived from one specimen sequenced in a study of blood T cell repertoires in COVID-19 (dated by TCRdb to the early 2020s). Receptor libraries were prepared by the immunoSEQ multiplex PCR assay. TCRdb limited this immuneACCESS table to in-frame rearrangements with V and J called. A share of clones is missing; checked studies link under half to unresolved V genes, and the rest is unexplained. Present in this sample are about 80,000 clones, 70% to 75% of which were seen just once. 5% to 6% of the sample goes to the ten largest clones. The sequencing sample was made of peripheral blood. These receptors originate from a man aged 50 or older with active or convalescent COVID-19.

This clone came up a few times. The chain uses TRBV15 and TRBJ1-2; perhaps TRBD1 as D (6 bases). The ends were cut back, 0 bases at V and 2 bases at J, with 7 bases in the middle. The CDR3 is 14 residues long. Germline V gene sequence: CDR1 LNHNV, CDR2 YYDKDF (reference sequence). This CDR3 reads CATSRDRGNYGYTF. The CDR3 region has the DNA TGTGCCACCAGCAGAGATAGGGGGAACTATGGCTACACCTTC.

This clone appeared once. V and J are TRBV14 and TRBJ2-5; D remains ambiguous. V lost 1 base and J 2 bases, leaving 11 bases between the germline ends. Per the germline V gene, CDR1 is SGHDN and CDR2 is FVKESK. CDR3 length: 15 amino acids. DNA for the CDR3: TGTGCCAGCAGCCAAGCCGACTTGCTTCAAGAGACCCAGTACTTC. Protein product: CASSQADLLQETQYF.

The chain is built from TRBV11-3 and TRBJ1-5, with a tentative D call TRBD1 (6 bases). The CDR3 covers 17 residues. With 5 bases removed from V and 3 bases from J, the gap between germline ends came to 20 bases. Germline V gives CDR1 SGHNT, CDR2 YENEEA. The CDR3 DNA is TGTGCCAGCAGCCCGTCTCCCGACAGGATCCTCAATCAGCCCCAGCATTTT. As protein: CASSPSPDRILNQPQHF.

This clone has just one count. The V gene is TRBV29-1, the J gene TRBJ2-2; TRBD2 agrees at 9 bases. This CDR3 is built from 12 residues. The junction had 1 base not matched to a gene; V was cut back by 5 bases and J by 6 bases. CDR1 and CDR2 from the germline V gene are SQVTM and ANQGSEA. In DNA form, the CDR3 reads TGCAGCGTTACTAGCGGGCCCGGGGAGCTGTTTTTT. Encoded protein: CSVTSGPGELFF.

This clone was recorded once. The genes are TRBV5-4 and TRBJ2-2, with TRBD1 as a possible D gene (6 bases). V was clipped by 5 bases and J by 4 bases, with 12 bases between them. The CDR3 totals 14 residues. Germline values: CDR1 SGHNT, CDR2 YYREEE (reference sequence). The CDR3 protein is CASSSTGPTGELFF. As DNA, the CDR3 is TGTGCCAGCAGTTCGACAGGCCCCACCGGGGAGCTGTTTTTT.

This chain uses TRBV30 with TRBJ1-1; D unresolved. CDR3 length equals 10 residues. V lost 5 bases and J lost 5, with 6 bases in between. Germline CDR1 GTSNPN, CDR2 SVGIG (reference sequence). This chain's CDR3 is CAWRVTEAFF. The CDR3 nucleotides are TGTGCCTGGCGGGTGACTGAAGCTTTCTTT. Variable domain in full (rest from reference TRBV30 and TRBJ1-1): SQTIHQWPATLVQPVGSPLSLECTVEGTSNPNLYWYRQAAGRGLQLLFYSVGIGQISSEVPQNLSASRPQDRQFILSSKKLLLSDSGFYLCAWRVTEAFFGQGTRLTVV.

The count of this clone is one. The chain is built from TRBV6-5 and TRBJ2-1, with 9 bases aligning to TRBD1. Germline-derived CDR1 and CDR2 are MNHEY and SVGAGI. This CDR3 region has 15 residues. V dropped 10 bases and J dropped 6; count of bases not matched to a gene: 13. The CDR3 nucleotides read TGTGCCACCCGCCGGTACAGGGGGCTCCTCAATGAGCAGTTCTTC. Amino acids: CATRRYRGLLNEQFF.

This clone was counted a few times. J is TRBJ2-7 and V is TRBV2; weak D call: TRBD2 (6 bases). V was clipped by 7 bases and J by 0 bases, with 10 bases between them. In germline, CDR1 is SNHLY, CDR2 FYNNEI. The CDR3 length is 13 residues. CDR3 nucleotide sequence: TGTGCCAGCATGGAGGGCCTCTCCTACGAGCAGTACTTC. Amino acids: CASMEGLSYEQYF. Full variable domain (rest looked up from reference TRBV2 and TRBJ2-7): EPEVTQTPSHQVTQMGQEVILRCVPISNHLYFYWYRQILGQKVEFLVSFYNNEISEKSEIFDDQFSVERPDGSNFTLKIRSTKLEDSAMYFCASMEGLSYEQYFGPGTRLTVT.

The chain carries TRBV19 and TRBJ2-1, with 7 bases that match TRBD2. This CDR3 comprises 18 residues. Germline loops: CDR1 LNHDA, CDR2 SQIVND (reference sequence). V trimming: 0 bases; J trimming: 5 bases; junction bases outside the gene matches: 13. For the CDR3, the DNA is TGTGCCAGTAGTATAGAGGCCCCTCAAGCGGGGTTCAACAATGAGCAGTTCTTC. It yields the protein CASSIEAPQAGFNNEQFF.

V is TRBV5-1 and J is TRBJ2-5; TRBD2 matches at 9 bases. The CDR3 is made up of 16 amino acids. With V trimmed by 10 bases and J by 2 bases, 15 bases remained unmatched. CDR1 and CDR2 (germline): SGHRS, YFSETQ. For the CDR3, the DNA is TGCGCCTCAACCCTGGGGGCTAGCGGGGCGCAAGAGACCCAGTACTTC. It codes for CASTLGASGAQETQYF.

This chain uses TRBV5-5 with TRBJ2-3; TRBD2 matches 11 bases. CDR3 length: 17 residues. Germline-derived CDR1 and CDR2 are SGHKS and YYEKEE (reference sequence). Germline trimming cut 0 bases from V and 5 bases from J; bases unmatched to any gene: 8. Written as DNA, the CDR3 is TGTGCCAGCAGCTTGGGGGGGACTAGCGGTTCGGTAGATACGCAGTATTTT. Encoded protein: CASSLGGTSGSVDTQYF.

V usage is TRBV5-6 and J usage is TRBJ2-7; 11 nucleotides line up with TRBD2. Germline CDR1 and CDR2: SGHDT and YYEEEE. Losses at the gene ends were 4 bases for V and 2 bases for J; bases not matched to a gene: 2. The CDR3 spans 14 residues. The CDR3, as DNA: TGTGCCAGCAGCAGACTAGCGGGGACCTACGAGCAGTACTTC. Encoded protein: CASSRLAGTYEQYF.

The chain has TRBV16 and TRBJ1-1, with TRBD1 matching 8 bases. Germline CDR1 KGHSY, CDR2 FQNENV. V lost 6 bases and J lost 11; bases outside the gene matches: 8. CDR3 length equals 12 residues. The CDR3, as DNA: TGTGCCAGCAGTCACCCCCGACAGGGGGCTTTCTTT. This encodes CASSHPRQGAFF.

The chain is built from TRBV7-3 and TRBJ1-1; 10 positions match TRBD1. The ends lost 2 bases at V and 8 bases at J; junction bases unmatched: 2. Germline values: CDR1 SGHTA, CDR2 FQGTGA. The CDR3 loop spans 13 amino acids. CDR3 sequence (DNA): TGTGCCAGCAGCTTAGGGACAGGGGACGAAGCTTTCTTT. It is translated as CASSLGTGDEAFF.

The CDR3 bases are TGCGCCAGCAGCCAAGATCCTGACGTTAGCTTTTCACCCCTCCACTTT. Translation: CASSQDPDVSFSPLHF. The rearrangement joins TRBV4-1 to TRBJ1-6; no reliable D call. With 0 bases removed from V and 9 bases from J, the gap between germline ends came to 15 bases. The germline V gene encodes CDR1 MGHRA and CDR2 YSYEKL. This CDR3 is built from 16 residues.

This clone was counted only a few times. The chain recombines TRBV29-1 with TRBJ2-3, with a weak D call TRBD1 (5 bases). This CDR3 spans 13 amino acids. V dropped 4 bases and J dropped 4 bases, with 12 bases sitting between them. In germline, CDR1 is SQVTM, CDR2 ANQGSEA. The DNA of the CDR3 is TGCAGCGTTGGGGCCCAGGGCGCAGATACGCAGTATTTT. As protein: CSVGAQGADTQYF.

The rearrangement joins TRBV4-3 to TRBJ2-3; tentatively, D is TRBD1 (5 bases). This CDR3 region has 14 residues. V was clipped by 0 bases and J by 8 bases, with 12 bases between them. The germline V gene has CDR1 LGHNA and CDR2 YSLEER. DNA of the CDR3: TGCGCCAGCAGCCAAGAAGGCGACAGAGGTACGCAGTATTTT. Its protein product is CASSQEGDRGTQYF.

Comments on this clone: A read error may account for a junction end that differs from germline. The chain combines TRBV7-3 with TRBJ1-2; D possibly corresponds to TRBD1 (5 bases). Germline-derived CDR1 and CDR2 are SGHTA and FQGTGA. The CDR3 consists of 12 residues. DNA of the CDR3: TGTGCCAGCAGCTTAAAAGGGGAGGGATTTAATTTC. This translates into CASSLKGEGFNF. The complete variable domain, with remaining parts taken from reference TRBV7-3 and TRBJ1-2, reads GAGVSQTPSNKVTEKGKYVELRCDPISGHTALYWYRQSLGQGPEFLIYFQGTGAADDSGLPNDRFFAVRPEGSVSTLKIQRTERGDSAVYLCASSLKGEGFNFGSGTRLTVV.

The chain links TRBV9 to TRBJ2-1, with 7 bases that match TRBD1. From germline, CDR1 is SGDLS and CDR2 YYNGEE. V shed 3 bases and J 15 bases; nucleotides not matched to a gene: 9. The CDR3 sequence is 12 residues long. CDR3 residues: CASSGYRGAPFF. The CDR3 DNA reads TGTGCCAGCAGCGGCTACAGGGGAGCTCCGTTCTTC.

V usage is TRBV5-4 and J usage is TRBJ2-7; 11 bases map to TRBD2. The CDR3 consists of 17 residues. Trimming removed 3 bases from V and 0 bases from J; junction bases left unmatched: 8. Germline V gene lookup returns CDR1 SGHNT and CDR2 YYREEE (reference sequence). For the CDR3, the DNA is TGTGCCAGCAGCTCGGGGGCTAGCGGGGGGCTCTCCTACGAGCAGTACTTC. Translating it yields CASSSGASGGLSYEQYF.

This clone was detected only a few times. The sample has other DNA sequences that encode this CDR3 too. The CDR3 DNA follows: TGTGCCAGCAGCTTGGGGCAGGATCAGCCCCAGCATTTT. Protein: CASSLGQDQPQHF. The chain recombines TRBV7-2 with TRBJ1-5; TRBD1 is a possible D gene (5 bases). Germline V lookup: CDR1 SGHTA, CDR2 FQGNSA. With 3 bases removed from V and 5 bases from J, the gap between germline ends came to 8 bases. The CDR3 length is 13 residues.

This clone appeared once. The genes are TRBV6-5 and TRBJ1-2; 7 bases map to TRBD1. Unmatched junction bases numbered 9, after V lost 6 bases and J lost 8 bases. This CDR3 comprises 13 residues. The V gene's germline CDR1 is MNHEY and CDR2 SVGAGI. In DNA, the CDR3 is TGTGCCAGCAGATCAGGGGGAAGTATGGGCTACACCTTC. Translating gives CASRSGGSMGYTF.

The rearrangement joins TRBV7-2 to TRBJ2-7, with 9 bases fitting TRBD1. The V and J ends lost 4 bases and 2 bases, in that order; junction bases with no gene match: 6. The CDR3 contains 15 residues. Germline V gene sequence: CDR1 SGHTA, CDR2 FQGNSA. Written as DNA, the CDR3 is TGTGCCAGCAGCTCACAGGGGGCCGGTCCCTACGAGCAGTACTTC. Encoded protein: CASSSQGAGPYEQYF.

V usage is TRBV5-1 and J usage is TRBJ1-1, with 9 nucleotides matching TRBD1. Germline trimming cut 4 bases from V and 13 bases from J; bases unmatched to any gene: 11. Per germline, CDR1 SGHRS and CDR2 YFSETQ. The CDR3 has 13 amino acids. CDR3 in amino acids: CASSLGQGPFDFF. CDR3 sequence (DNA): TGCGCCAGCAGCCTGGGACAGGGACCTTTTGATTTCTTT.

By share of the sample, this clone is medium-sized. V is TRBV5-8 and J is TRBJ1-6, with 7 bases matching TRBD1. After removal of 5 bases from V and 7 bases from J, the junction contained 6 bases not matched to a gene. The CDR3 consists of 14 residues. Germline lookup yields CDR1 SGHTS and CDR2 YDEGEE. The CDR3 nucleotides read TGTGCCAGCAGAGACCGGGACAGCAATTCACCCCTCCACTTT. Protein: CASRDRDSNSPLHF.

This sequence joins TRBV6-2 or TRBV6-3 and TRBJ2-4; 12 positions match TRBD2. Germline V gene data show CDR1 as MNHEY and CDR2 as SVGEGT. This CDR3 spans 16 amino acids. V gave up 6 bases and J gave up 6 bases; unmatched junction bases: 9. CDR3 protein: CASSPRLAGEVNIQYF. The CDR3 nucleotides are TGTGCCAGCAGCCCTCGACTAGCGGGAGAGGTAAACATTCAGTACTTC.

This rearrangement joins TRBV5-6 to TRBJ1-2, with D perhaps TRBD1 (5 bases). Germline CDR1 SGHDT, CDR2 YYEEEE. There are 13 residues in the CDR3. Deletions cut 4 bases from V and 2 bases from J, with 9 bases between. The CDR3 DNA follows: TGTGCCAGCAGCCTGACAGTAAACTATGGCTACACCTTC. It specifies CASSLTVNYGYTF.

V usage is TRBV6-9 and J usage is TRBJ2-5; a weak D match, TRBD2 (6 bases). With 2 bases removed from V and 0 bases from J, the gap between germline ends came to 10 bases. This CDR3 contains 15 residues. Germline lookup yields CDR1 MNHGY and CDR2 SVAAGI. Here the CDR3 reads CASSYSAGNQETQYF. DNA for the CDR3: TGTGCCAGCAGTTATAGCGCGGGGAACCAAGAGACCCAGTACTTC.

V is TRBV9 and J is TRBJ2-1; possible D gene TRBD1, 5 bases. Deletions cut 4 bases from V and 6 bases from J, with 20 bases between. Germline V gives CDR1 SGDLS, CDR2 YYNGEE. CDR3 size: 16 residues. CDR3: CASSFQPVGQGNEQFF. CDR3 DNA sequence: TGTGCCAGCAGCTTTCAGCCGGTGGGGCAAGGCAATGAGCAGTTCTTC.